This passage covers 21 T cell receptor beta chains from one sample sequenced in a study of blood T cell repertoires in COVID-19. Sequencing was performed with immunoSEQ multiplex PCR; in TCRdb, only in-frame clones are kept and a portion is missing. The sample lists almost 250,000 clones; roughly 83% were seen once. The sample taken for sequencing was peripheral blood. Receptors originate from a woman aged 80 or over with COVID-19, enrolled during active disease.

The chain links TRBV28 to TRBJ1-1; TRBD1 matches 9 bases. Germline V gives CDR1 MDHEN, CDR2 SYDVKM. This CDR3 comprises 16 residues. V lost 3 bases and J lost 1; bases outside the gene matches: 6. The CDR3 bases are TGTGCCAGCAGTTTTGAGACAGGGGGGAAGAACACTGAAGCTTTCTTT. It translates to CASSFETGGKNTEAFF.

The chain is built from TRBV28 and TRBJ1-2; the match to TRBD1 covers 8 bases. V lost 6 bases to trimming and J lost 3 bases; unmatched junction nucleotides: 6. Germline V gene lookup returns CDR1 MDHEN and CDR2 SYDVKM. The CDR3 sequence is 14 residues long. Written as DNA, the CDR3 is TGTGCCAGCAGGATGGACAGGGATGACTATGGCTACACCTTC. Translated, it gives CASRMDRDDYGYTF.

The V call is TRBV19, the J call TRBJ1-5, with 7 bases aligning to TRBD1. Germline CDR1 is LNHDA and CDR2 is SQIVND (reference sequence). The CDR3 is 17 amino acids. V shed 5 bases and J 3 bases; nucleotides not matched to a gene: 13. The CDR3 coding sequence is TGTGCCAGTAGTGCAACGGGGACAGCTAGTTTCAATCAGCCCCAGCATTTT. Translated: CASSATGTASFNQPQHF.

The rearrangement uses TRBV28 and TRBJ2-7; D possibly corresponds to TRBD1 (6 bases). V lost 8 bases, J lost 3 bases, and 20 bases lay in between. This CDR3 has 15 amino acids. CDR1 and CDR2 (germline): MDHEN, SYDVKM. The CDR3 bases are TGTGCCAGCGCAGCTACAGGGTCCCTCTTCTACGAGCAGTACGTC. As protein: CASAATGSLFYEQYV.

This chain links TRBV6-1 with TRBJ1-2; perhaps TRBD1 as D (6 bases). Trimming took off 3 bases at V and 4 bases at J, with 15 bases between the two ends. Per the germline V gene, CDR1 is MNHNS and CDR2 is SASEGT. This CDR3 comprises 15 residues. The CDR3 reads CASSDIRTVGYGYTF. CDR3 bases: TGTGCCAGCAGTGACATCCGGACAGTGGGCTATGGCTACACCTTC.

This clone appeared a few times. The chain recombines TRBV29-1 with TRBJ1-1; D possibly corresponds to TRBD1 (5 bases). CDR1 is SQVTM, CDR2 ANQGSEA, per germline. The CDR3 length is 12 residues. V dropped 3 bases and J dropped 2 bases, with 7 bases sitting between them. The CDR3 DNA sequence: TGCAGCGTTGACAGGGTTAACACTGAAGCTTTCTTT. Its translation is CSVDRVNTEAFF.

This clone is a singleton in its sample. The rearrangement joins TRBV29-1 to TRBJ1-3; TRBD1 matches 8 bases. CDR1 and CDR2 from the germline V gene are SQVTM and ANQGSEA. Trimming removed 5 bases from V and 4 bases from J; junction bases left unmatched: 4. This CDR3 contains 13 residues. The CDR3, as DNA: TGCAGCGTTCGGACAGGGTCCGGAAACACCATATATTTT. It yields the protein CSVRTGSGNTIYF.

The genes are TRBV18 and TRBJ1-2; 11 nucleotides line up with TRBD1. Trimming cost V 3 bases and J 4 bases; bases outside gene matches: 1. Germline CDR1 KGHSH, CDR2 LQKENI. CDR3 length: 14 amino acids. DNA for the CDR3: TGTGCCAGCTCACCGGGACAGGGGGGCTATGGCTACACCTTC. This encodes CASSPGQGGYGYTF.

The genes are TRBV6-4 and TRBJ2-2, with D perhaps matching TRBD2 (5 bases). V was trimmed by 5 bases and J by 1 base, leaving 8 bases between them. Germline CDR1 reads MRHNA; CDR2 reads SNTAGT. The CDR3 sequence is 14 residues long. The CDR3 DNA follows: TGTGCCAGCAGTTATACTAGGAACACCGGGGAGCTGTTTTTT. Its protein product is CASSYTRNTGELFF.

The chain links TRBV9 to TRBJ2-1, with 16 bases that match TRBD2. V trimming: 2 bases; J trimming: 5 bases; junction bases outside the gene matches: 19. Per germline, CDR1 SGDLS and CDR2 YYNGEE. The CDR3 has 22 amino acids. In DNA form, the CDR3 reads TGTGCCAGCAGCGTCGCCGCGGGGAGGGGTCCGGGACTAGCGGGGGGGAACAATGAGCAGTTCTTC. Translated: CASSVAAGRGPGLAGGNNEQFF.

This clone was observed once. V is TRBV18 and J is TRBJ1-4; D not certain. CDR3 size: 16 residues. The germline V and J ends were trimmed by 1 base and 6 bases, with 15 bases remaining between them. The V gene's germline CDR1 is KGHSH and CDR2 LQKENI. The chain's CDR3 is CASSPQGRGIDEKLFF. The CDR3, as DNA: TGTGCCAGCTCACCACAGGGTCGGGGTATTGATGAAAAACTGTTTTTT.

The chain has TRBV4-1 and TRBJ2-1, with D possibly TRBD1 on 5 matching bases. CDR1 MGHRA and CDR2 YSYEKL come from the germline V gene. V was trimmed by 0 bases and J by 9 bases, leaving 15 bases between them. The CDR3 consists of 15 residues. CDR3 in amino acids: CASSQEAGLYGEQFF. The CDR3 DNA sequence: TGCGCCAGCAGCCAAGAGGCAGGGTTGTACGGTGAGCAGTTCTTC.

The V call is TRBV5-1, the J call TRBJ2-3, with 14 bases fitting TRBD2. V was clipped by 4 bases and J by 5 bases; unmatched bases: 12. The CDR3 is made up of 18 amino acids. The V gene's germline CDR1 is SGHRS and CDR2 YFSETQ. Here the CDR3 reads CASSQQPGTSGGVDTQYF. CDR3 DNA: TGCGCCAGCAGCCAACAACCCGGGACTAGCGGGGGAGTAGATACGCAGTATTTT.

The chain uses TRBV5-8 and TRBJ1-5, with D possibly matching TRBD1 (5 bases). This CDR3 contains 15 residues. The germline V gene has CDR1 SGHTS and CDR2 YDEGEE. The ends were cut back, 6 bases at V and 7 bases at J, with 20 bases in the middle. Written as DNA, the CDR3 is TGTGCCAGCACCTCCCAGGTCGCAGGGCTCCAGCCCCAGCATTTT. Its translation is CASTSQVAGLQPQHF.

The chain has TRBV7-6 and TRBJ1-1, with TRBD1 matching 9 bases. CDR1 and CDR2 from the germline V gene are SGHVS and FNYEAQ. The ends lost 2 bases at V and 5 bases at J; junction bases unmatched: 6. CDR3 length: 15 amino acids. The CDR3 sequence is CASSLFGGTGTEAFF. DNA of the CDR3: TGTGCCAGCAGCTTATTCGGTGGGACAGGGACTGAAGCTTTCTTT. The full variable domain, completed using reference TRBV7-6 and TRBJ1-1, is GAGVSQSPRYKVTKRGQDVALRCDPISGHVSLYWYRQALGQGPEFLTYFNYEAQQDKSGLPNDRFSAERPEGSISTLTIQRTEQRDSAMYRCASSLFGGTGTEAFFGQGTRLTVV.

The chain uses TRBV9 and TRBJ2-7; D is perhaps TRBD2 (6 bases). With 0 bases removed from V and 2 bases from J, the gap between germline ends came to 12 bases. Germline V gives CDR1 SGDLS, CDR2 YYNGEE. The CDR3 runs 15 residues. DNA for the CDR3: TGTGCCAGCAGCGTAGGGTACACGGGGGCCTACGAGCAGTACTTC. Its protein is CASSVGYTGAYEQYF.

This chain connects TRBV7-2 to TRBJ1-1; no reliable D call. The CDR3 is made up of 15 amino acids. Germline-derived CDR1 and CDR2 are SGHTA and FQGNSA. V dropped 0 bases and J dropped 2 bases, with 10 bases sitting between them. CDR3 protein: CASSLAAGSNTEAFF. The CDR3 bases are TGTGCCAGCAGCTTAGCTGCAGGTTCCAACACTGAAGCTTTCTTT.

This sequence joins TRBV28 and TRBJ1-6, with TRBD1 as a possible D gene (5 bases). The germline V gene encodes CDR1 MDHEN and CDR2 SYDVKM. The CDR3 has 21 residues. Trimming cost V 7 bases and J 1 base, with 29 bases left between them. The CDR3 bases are TGTGCCAGCACCCGTCAAGCCCACCCCGGGGGGGTGAGGTCCTATAATTCACCCCTCCACTTT. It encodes CASTRQAHPGGVRSYNSPLHF.

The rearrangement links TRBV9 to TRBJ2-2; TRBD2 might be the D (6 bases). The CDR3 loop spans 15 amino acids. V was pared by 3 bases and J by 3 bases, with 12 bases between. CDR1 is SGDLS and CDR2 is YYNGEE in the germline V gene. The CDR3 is CASSARDSDTGELFF. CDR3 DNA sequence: TGTGCCAGCAGCGCCCGGGACTCTGACACCGGGGAGCTGTTTTTT.

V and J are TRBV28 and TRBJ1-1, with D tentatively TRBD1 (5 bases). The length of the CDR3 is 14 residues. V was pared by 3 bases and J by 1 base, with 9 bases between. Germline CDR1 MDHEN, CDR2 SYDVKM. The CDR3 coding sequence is TGTGCCAGCAGTTTTGGACACTCGAACACTGAAGCTTTCTTT. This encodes CASSFGHSNTEAFF.

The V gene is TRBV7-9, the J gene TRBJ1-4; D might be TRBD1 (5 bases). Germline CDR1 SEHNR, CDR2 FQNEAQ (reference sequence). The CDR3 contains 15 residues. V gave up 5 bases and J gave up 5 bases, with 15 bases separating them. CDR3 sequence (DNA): TGTGCCAGCAGCCCAGACGGGGGAGCGAATGAAAAACTGTTTTTT. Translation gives CASSPDGGANEKLFF.